The source of this TCR beta chain is a study of T cells in Graves' hyperthyroidism and ophthalmopathy. This CDR3 contains 16 residues. The germline V gene has CDR1 SGHDN and CDR2 FVKESK. Trimming left V 1 base short and J 7 bases short, with 14 bases between. The source material, RNA transcripts, was used to amplify TCR beta CDR3 regions. First-round RT-PCR with HTBI primers amplified the TCR CDR3 region. TCRdb called the multiplex PCR reads again in MiXCR, with one record for every CDR3 protein. The data contain more than 500,000 distinct CDR3 sequences, around 15% of them seen just once; the ten biggest clones take up 25% to 30%.

This receptor was taken from a woman in her twenties or thirties with Graves' ophthalmopathy. The sequenced sample consisted of blood. The chain uses TRBV14 and TRBJ1-6; D might be TRBD1 (5 bases). CDR3 sequence: CASSQAGGALNSPLHF. In DNA form, the CDR3 reads TGTGCCAGCAGCCAAGCGGGAGGGGCACTGAATTCACCCCTCCACTTT.